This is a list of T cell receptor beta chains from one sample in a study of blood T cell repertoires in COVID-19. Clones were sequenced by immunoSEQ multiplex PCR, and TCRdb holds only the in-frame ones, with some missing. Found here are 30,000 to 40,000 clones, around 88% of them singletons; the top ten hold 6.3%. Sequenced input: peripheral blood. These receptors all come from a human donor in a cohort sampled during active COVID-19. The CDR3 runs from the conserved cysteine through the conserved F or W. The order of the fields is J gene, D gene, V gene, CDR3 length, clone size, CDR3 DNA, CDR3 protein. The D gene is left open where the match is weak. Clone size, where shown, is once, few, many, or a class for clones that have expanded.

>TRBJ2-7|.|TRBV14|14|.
TGTGCCAGCAGCCTTGCGGGACGGCTATACGAGCAGTACTTC
CASSLAGRLYEQYF
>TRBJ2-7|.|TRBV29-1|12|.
TGCAGCGGCCTGGGAGGACCCTACGAGCAGTACTTC
CSGLGGPYEQYF
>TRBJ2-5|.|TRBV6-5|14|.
TGTGCCAGCAGACTCCGGGGTCAGCGAGGGACCCAGTACTTC
CASRLRGQRGTQYF
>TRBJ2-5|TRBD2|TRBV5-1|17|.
TGCGCCAGCAGCGCGTCTCCTAGCGGGGTCCTCCAAGAGACCCAGTACTTC
CASSASPSGVLQETQYF
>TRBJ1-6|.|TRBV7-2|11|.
TGTGCCAGCAGGAGCAATTCACCCCTCCACTTT
CASRSNSPLHF
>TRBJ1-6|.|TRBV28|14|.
TGTGCCAGCAGGCCGGGACAAATAAATTCACCCCTCCACTTT
CASRPGQINSPLHF
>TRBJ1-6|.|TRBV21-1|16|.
TGTGCCAGCAGCAATGGACAGGGGAATTTTAATTCACCCCTCCACTTT
CASSNGQGNFNSPLHF
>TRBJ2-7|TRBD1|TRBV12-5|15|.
TGTGCTAGTGGTCCTACATCGGGACAGGGACTCGAGCAGTACTTC
CASGPTSGQGLEQYF
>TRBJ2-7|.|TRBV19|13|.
TGTGCCAGTAGTATGGGGAGCTCCTACGAGCAGTACTTC
CASSMGSSYEQYF
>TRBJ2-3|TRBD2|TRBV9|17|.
TGTGCCAGCAGCGTGTCCCCACTAGCGGGGGGAGCAGATACGCAGTATTTT
CASSVSPLAGGADTQYF
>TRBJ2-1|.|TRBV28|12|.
TGTGCCAGCAGTTTCCAGGGAGGTGAGCAGTTCTTC
CASSFQGGEQFF
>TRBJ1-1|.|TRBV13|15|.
TGTGCCAGCAGCCTAGACACAGGGCAAGACACTGAAGCTTTCTTT
CASSLDTGQDTEAFF
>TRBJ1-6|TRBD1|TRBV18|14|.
TGTGCCAGCTCCGAGGACAGGAAAAATTCACCCCTCCACTTT
CASSEDRKNSPLHF
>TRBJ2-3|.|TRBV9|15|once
TGTGCCAGCAGCGCCCGTCCCACTCTACGAGATACGCAGTATTTT
CASSARPTLRDTQYF
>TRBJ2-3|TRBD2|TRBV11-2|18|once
TGTGCCAGCAGCTTAGTCGGTTTAGCGGGATGGGGTATAGATACGCAGTATTTT
CASSLVGLAGWGIDTQYF
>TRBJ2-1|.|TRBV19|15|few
TGTGCCAGTAGTATAGAAACTAGTTGGGCAAATGAGCAGTTCTTC
CASSIETSWANEQFF
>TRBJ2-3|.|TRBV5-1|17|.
TGCGCCAGCAGCTTGGGAGGGGGACATGCTAGCACAGATACGCAGTATTTT
CASSLGGGHASTDTQYF
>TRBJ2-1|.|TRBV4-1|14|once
TGCGCCAGCAGCCAGGCGACAGGCCGCAATGAGCAGTTCTTC
CASSQATGRNEQFF
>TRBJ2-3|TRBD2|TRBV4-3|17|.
TGCGCCAGCAGCCCGGGACTAGCGGGAGAAGGGGCAGATACGCAGTATTTT
CASSPGLAGEGADTQYF
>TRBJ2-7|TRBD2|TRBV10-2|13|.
TGCGCCAGCAAGCCAGCGGGGGGTAGCGAGCAGTACTTC
CASKPAGGSEQYF
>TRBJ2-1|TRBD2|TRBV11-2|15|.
TGTGCCAGCAGCTCAGCGGGGGGTCGGTACAATGAGCAGTTCTTC
CASSSAGGRYNEQFF
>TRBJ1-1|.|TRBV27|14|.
TGTGCCAGCAGTTTGGTGGGCGCGGGCACTGAAGCTTTCTTT
CASSLVGAGTEAFF
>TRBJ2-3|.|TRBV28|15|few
TGTGCCAGCAGTTTACGGGGGAGCAGGTACAATACGCAGTATTTT
CASSLRGSRYNTQYF
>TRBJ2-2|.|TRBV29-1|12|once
TGCAGCGTTCTTTCTAGCGCCGGGGAGCTGTTTTTT
CSVLSSAGELFF
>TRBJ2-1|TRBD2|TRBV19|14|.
TGTGCCAGTAGTATGTTCGGGAGGGCTGATGAGCAGTTCTTC
CASSMFGRADEQFF
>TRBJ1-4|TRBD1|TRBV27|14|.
TGTGCCAGCAGCTCGGGACAGTTTAATGAAAAACTGTTTTTT
CASSSGQFNEKLFF
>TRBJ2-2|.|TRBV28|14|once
TGTGCCAGCAGTTTACCTACCAACACCGGGGAGCTGTTTTTT
CASSLPTNTGELFF
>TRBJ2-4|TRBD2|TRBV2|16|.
TGTGCCACCGGGACTAGCGGTCAACTAGCCAAAAACATTCAGTACTTC
CATGTSGQLAKNIQYF
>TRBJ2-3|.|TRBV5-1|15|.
TGCGCCAGCAGCTTGGCCGGGGAAAGCACAGATACGCAGTATTTT
CASSLAGESTDTQYF
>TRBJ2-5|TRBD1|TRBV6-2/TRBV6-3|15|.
TGTGCCAGCAGTAGCCCCGGGACAGGAAAAGAGACCCAGTACTTC
CASSSPGTGKETQYF
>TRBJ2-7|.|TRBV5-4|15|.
TGTGCCAGCAGCAGGGGGACGGAGAGCTCCTACGAGCAGTACTTC
CASSRGTESSYEQYF
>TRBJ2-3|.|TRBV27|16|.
TGTGCCAGCCTCCCGATTGTAGCCACTAGCACAGATACGCAGTATTTT
CASLPIVATSTDTQYF
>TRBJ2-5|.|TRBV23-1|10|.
TGCGCCGGGCCCAACGAGACCCAGTACTTC
CAGPNETQYF
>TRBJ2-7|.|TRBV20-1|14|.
TGCAGTGCTAGTGGGGCGGGAGAGGGGGAGGGGCAGTACTTC
CSASGAGEGEGQYF
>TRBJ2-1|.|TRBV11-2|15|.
TGTGCCAGCAGGTCCCCGCCGGGGGTCTACAATGAGCAGTTCTTC
CASRSPPGVYNEQFF
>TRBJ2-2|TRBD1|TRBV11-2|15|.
TGTGCCAGCAGCAACATACAGGGGGCCTTCGGGGAGCTGTTTTTT
CASSNIQGAFGELFF
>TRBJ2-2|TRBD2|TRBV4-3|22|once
TGCGCCAGCAGCCAAGCCATTACCCTTGGGACTAGCGGGACGGTGAACACCGGGGAGCTGTTTTTT
CASSQAITLGTSGTVNTGELFF
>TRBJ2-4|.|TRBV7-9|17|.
TGTGCCAGCAGCTTAGCCTTCGGGAACCTTAGCAAAAACATTCAGTACTTC
CASSLAFGNLSKNIQYF
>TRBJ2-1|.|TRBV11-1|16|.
TGTGCCAGCAGCCCCAGGGGAACCGGCTCCTACAATGAGCAGTTCTTC
CASSPRGTGSYNEQFF
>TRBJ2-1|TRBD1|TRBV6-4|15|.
TGTGCCAGCAGTGCGGTGGGACAGGGGGCAAGTGAGCAGTTCTTC
CASSAVGQGASEQFF
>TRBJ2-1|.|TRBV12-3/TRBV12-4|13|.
TGTGCCAGCAGTTTAATTCAGGGGGGTGAGCAGTTCTTC
CASSLIQGGEQFF
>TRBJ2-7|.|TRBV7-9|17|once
TGTGCCAGCAGCCCCGCCTCGGGGAGACGCAAATCCTACGAGCAGTACTTC
CASSPASGRRKSYEQYF
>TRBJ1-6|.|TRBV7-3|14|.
TGTGCCAGCAGCTTAGACAGTTATAATTCACCCCTCCACTTT
CASSLDSYNSPLHF
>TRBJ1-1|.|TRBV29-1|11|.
TGCAGCGTTGGGGGCAACGGTGAAGCTTTCTTT
CSVGGNGEAFF
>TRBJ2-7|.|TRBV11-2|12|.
TGTGCCAGCAGCTTCCCCAGCTACGAGCAGTACTTC
CASSFPSYEQYF
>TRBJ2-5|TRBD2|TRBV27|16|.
TGTGCCAGCAACCGACTAGCGGGGGGCCCCAGAGAGACCCAGTACTTC
CASNRLAGGPRETQYF
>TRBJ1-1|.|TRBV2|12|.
TGTGCCAGCAGTGATCTATTAGCTGAAGCTTTCTTT
CASSDLLAEAFF
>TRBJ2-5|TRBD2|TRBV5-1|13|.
TGCGCCAGCGGGGCGGGAGGCGGAGAGACCCAGTACTTC
CASGAGGGETQYF
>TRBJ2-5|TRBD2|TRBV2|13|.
TGTGCCAGCTCCGGCGGGGGGGGCCAGACCCAGTACTTC
CASSGGGGQTQYF
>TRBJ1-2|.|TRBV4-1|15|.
TGCGCCAGCAGAGTAGTTACAGACATTAACTATGGCTACACCTTC
CASRVVTDINYGYTF
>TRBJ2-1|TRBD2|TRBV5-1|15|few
TGCGCCAGCACCGGAGCGGGGGCCTCCTACAATGAGCAGTTCTTC
CASTGAGASYNEQFF
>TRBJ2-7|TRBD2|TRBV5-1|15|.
TGCGCCAGCAGCTTGGCCACTAGCGGTCCCTACGAGCAGTACTTC
CASSLATSGPYEQYF
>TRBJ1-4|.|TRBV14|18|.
TGTGCCAGCAGCCGACTACCTTTGGACGCAACAACTAATGAAAAACTGTTTTTT
CASSRLPLDATTNEKLFF
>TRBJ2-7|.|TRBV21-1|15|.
TGTGCCAGCCGAGTAGCGGGAGAAAGTTTGTACGAGCAGTACTTC
CASRVAGESLYEQYF
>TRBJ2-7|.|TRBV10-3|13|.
TGTGCCATCAGTGAGTCGGGAGGCTACGAGCAGTACTTC
CAISESGGYEQYF
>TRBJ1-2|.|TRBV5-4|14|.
TGTGCCAGCAGCTCCCCCCAGGGTGGGTATGGCTACACCTTC
CASSSPQGGYGYTF
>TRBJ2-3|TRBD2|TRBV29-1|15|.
TGCAGCGTTGAAGGGGCAGCGGGGGGAGTCGATACGCAGTATTTT
CSVEGAAGGVDTQYF
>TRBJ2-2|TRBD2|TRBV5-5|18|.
TGTGCCAGCAGCCGGACGGCTAGCGGGGGCCGAGGGACCGGGGAGCTGTTTTTT
CASSRTASGGRGTGELFF
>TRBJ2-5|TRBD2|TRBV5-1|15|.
TGCGCCAGCAGGGGCGGGGGGGCGCCCGACGAGACCCAGTACTTC
CASRGGGAPDETQYF